Listed below are T cell receptor beta chains from one sample, sequenced in a study of shared clonotypes between healthy human individuals. This table comes from immunoSEQ multiplex PCR, and its TCRdb copy is limited to in-frame clones, with some not included. This table holds 2 million to 3 million clones, under 95% found once. The sequenced material came from naive CD4+ T cells from PBMCs. The receptors stem from a man younger than 35 in good health. Some clones in this sample may be carry-over from other donors' samples. CDR3s include the opening cysteine and the closing phenylalanine or tryptophan.

V gene: TRBV30; J gene: TRBJ2-7; CDR3 protein: CAWSVGLSSRDEQYF
V gene: TRBV28; J gene: TRBJ2-1; CDR3 protein: CASSLPLAGIYNEQFF
V gene: TRBV4-1; J gene: TRBJ1-4; CDR3 protein: CASSQLRTVNEKLFF
V gene: TRBV11-2; J gene: TRBJ1-1; CDR3 protein: CASSLQGAPYTEAFF
V gene: TRBV15; J gene: TRBJ1-5; CDR3 protein: CATSTTGGGNQPQHF
V gene: TRBV5-1; J gene: TRBJ2-6; CDR3 protein: CASSFLEVAGANVLTF
V gene: TRBV28; J gene: TRBJ2-5; CDR3 protein: CASSRGEQETQYF
V gene: TRBV9; J gene: TRBJ2-5; CDR3 protein: CASSVSQGNGETQYF
V gene: TRBV27; J gene: TRBJ2-5; CDR3 protein: CASTPGGARYQETQYF
V gene: TRBV11-2; J gene: TRBJ2-7; CDR3 protein: CASSSPASGSYEQYF
V gene: TRBV6-5; J gene: -; CDR3 protein: CASESALRNEQYF
V gene: TRBV28; J gene: TRBJ1-6; CDR3 protein: CASTPGNNSPLHF
V gene: TRBV18; J gene: TRBJ2-1; CDR3 protein: CASSPLGESNNEQFF
V gene: TRBV6-5; J gene: TRBJ2-3; CDR3 protein: CASSYSGGGGDTQYF
V gene: TRBV28; J gene: TRBJ2-1; CDR3 protein: CASSATGHEQFF
V gene: TRBV27; J gene: TRBJ2-5; CDR3 protein: CASSRGWTGEETQYF
V gene: TRBV5-1; J gene: TRBJ1-1; CDR3 protein: CASSLNDIHMNTEAFF
V gene: TRBV5-1; J gene: TRBJ1-2; CDR3 protein: CASSLSSGGYGYTF
V gene: TRBV28; J gene: TRBJ2-1; CDR3 protein: CASSIKGLLYNEQFF
V gene: TRBV27; J gene: TRBJ2-7; CDR3 protein: CASNPGGSWSYEQYF
V gene: TRBV30; J gene: TRBJ1-1; CDR3 protein: CAWTFVVNTEAFF
V gene: TRBV4-1; J gene: TRBJ2-2; CDR3 protein: CASSRGPSAGELFF